This T cell receptor beta chain appears in the sequencing data of a study of blood T cell repertoires in COVID-19. Sequencing used immunoSEQ multiplex PCR; TCRdb keeps in-frame clones, though not all of them. In the table there are roughly 70,000 clones, about 88% of which are singletons. The J segment lost 8 bases and the V segment lost 10 bases, leaving 14 bases of the junction unmatched. CDR3 length: 15 amino acids. CDR1 is ENHRY, CDR2 SYGVKD, per germline. Sequenced input: peripheral blood. The receptor comes from a man older than 75 with COVID-19, enrolled during active disease. The chain carries TRBV10-3 and TRBJ1-6, with 7 bases aligning to TRBD1. This CDR3 reads CATSSSTGWDSPLHF. As DNA, the CDR3 is TGTGCCACCTCCTCGTCGACAGGGTGGGATTCACCCCTCCACTTT.